The clone carrying this T cell receptor (beta chain) came up once. Antigen specificity is unknown. The germline V gene encodes CDR1 SGDLS and CDR2 YYNGEE. The CDR3 loop spans 17 amino acids. V gave up 3 bases and J gave up 2 bases, with 20 bases separating them. The sample is drawn from a study of T cell responses to AZD1222 COVID-19 vaccine. Study results and limitations: Donors were mostly white British, more females; clonal diversity possibly underestimated. Spike was spanned by vaccine-associated CD4 TCRs, with dominance at 160-218 and 743-854.

Generated by immunoSEQ multiplex PCR, the TCRdb table keeps only in-frame clones and is missing some. This sample has roughly 150,000 clones, with 85% to 95% found just once. The chain couples TRBV9 to TRBJ1-2; maybe TRBD1 (5 bases). The source material was peripheral blood, sampled on day 0 of AZD1222 vaccination. The receptor was derived from an adult in good health. CDR3 nucleotides: TGTGCCAGCAGCGCCAGGGAGGAATATCCACTCAACTATGGCTACACCTTC. Protein product: CASSAREEYPLNYGYTF.